The source of this T cell receptor (beta chain) is a study of cytomegalovirus exposure and HLA in healthy donors. Per the germline V gene, CDR1 is SGHRS and CDR2 is YFSETQ. This CDR3 spans 13 amino acids. V lost 6 bases to trimming and J lost 4 bases, with 12 bases between them. Each donor's status was that of a healthy bone marrow donor. With regard to this clone: What it binds is not known.

The PCR contained 60 Vbeta and 13 Jbeta primers. Here immunoSEQ multiplex PCR was the method, and the copy in TCRdb shows in-frame clones only, minus some. The table shows approximately 160,000 clones, with around 77% occurring only once. General study results and limits: An assumption of roughly uniform sequencing depth across donors underlay the presence/absence analyses.

The sequence was collected from a woman aged 30 to 39 in good health and CMV-seronegative. The V call is TRBV5-1, the J call TRBJ2-3; tentatively, D is TRBD1 (6 bases). The sequenced sample consisted of PBMCs. The CDR3 DNA follows: TGCGCCAGCAACTTTACAGGGCCAGATACGCAGTATTTT. This encodes CASNFTGPDTQYF.